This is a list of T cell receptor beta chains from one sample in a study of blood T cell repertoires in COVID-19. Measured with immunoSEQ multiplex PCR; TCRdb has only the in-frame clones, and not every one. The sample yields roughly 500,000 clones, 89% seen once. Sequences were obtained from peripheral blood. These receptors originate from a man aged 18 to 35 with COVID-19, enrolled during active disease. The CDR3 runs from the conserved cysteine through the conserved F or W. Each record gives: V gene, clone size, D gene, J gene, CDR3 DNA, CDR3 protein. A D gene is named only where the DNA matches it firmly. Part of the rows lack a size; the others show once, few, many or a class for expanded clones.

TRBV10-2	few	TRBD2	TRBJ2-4	TGCGCCAGCGGAGGACTTAGCGGGAGGGTGACCAAAAACATTCAGTACTTC	CASGGLSGRVTKNIQYF
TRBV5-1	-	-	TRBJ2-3	TGCGCCAGCAGCTCTCAGGACAGACGCACAGATACGCAGTATTTT	CASSSQDRRTDTQYF
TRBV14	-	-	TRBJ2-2	TGTGCCAGCAGCCGCACCGCTAGCGGGGAGCTGTTTTTT	CASSRTASGELFF
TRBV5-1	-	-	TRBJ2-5	TGCGCCAGCAGCTTTACCAAAGGGACGGGAGATCAAGAGACCCAGTACTTC	CASSFTKGTGDQETQYF
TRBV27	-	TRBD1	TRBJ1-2	TGTGCCAGCAGTTTACAACCACACCGGACAGGGCTCTATGGCTACACCTTC	CASSLQPHRTGLYGYTF
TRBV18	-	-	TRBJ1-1	TGTGCCAGCTCACCGATGGCAGGGCGGTACACTGAAGCTTTCTTT	CASSPMAGRYTEAFF
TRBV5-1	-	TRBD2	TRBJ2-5	TGCGCCAGCAGCTTCTTAGCGGGGGCGGGAGAGACCCAGTACTTC	CASSFLAGAGETQYF
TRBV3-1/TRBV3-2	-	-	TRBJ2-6	TGTGCCAGCAGCCAGTCGGGAGCTGGTGGGGCCAACGTCCTGACTTTC	CASSQSGAGGANVLTF
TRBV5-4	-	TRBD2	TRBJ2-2	TGTGCCAGCAGCTCACTAGCGCGAAACACCGGGGAGCTGTTTTTT	CASSSLARNTGELFF
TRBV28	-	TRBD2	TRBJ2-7	TGTGCCAGTCTAGGGACTAGCGTTTCCTACGAGCAGTACTTC	CASLGTSVSYEQYF
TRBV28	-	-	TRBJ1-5	TGTGCCAGCAGTTCACTTCCCCAGCCCCAGCATTTT	CASSSLPQPQHF
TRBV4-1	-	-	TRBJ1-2	TGCGCCAGCAGCCAAGGTAACGGCCCAGGGGACTATGGCTACACCTTC	CASSQGNGPGDYGYTF
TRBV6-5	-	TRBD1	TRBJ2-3	TGTGCCAGCAGTCACGGCCGGACAGGGGAGTATTTT	CASSHGRTGEYF
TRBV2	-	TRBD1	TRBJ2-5	TGTGCCAGCAGACTTGCAGTAACGACAGGGGTCGAGACCCAGTACTTC	CASRLAVTTGVETQYF
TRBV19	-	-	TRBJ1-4	TGTGCCAGTAGTCTGGGGGCGAAGGTTAATGAAAAACTGTTTTTT	CASSLGAKVNEKLFF
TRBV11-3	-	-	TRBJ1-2	TGTGCCAGCAGCCGGGGACAAAACTATGGCTACACCTTC	CASSRGQNYGYTF
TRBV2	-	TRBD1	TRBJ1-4	TGTGCCAGCAGTGAAATTTGGGACAGGGACGAAAAACTGTTTTTT	CASSEIWDRDEKLFF
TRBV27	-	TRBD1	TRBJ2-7	TGTGCCAGCAGATACAGGGGCGGCTCCTACGAGCAGTACTTC	CASRYRGGSYEQYF
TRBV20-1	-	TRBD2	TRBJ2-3	TGCAGTGCTAGTCCTCTAGCGGGGGTTACAGATACGCAGTATTTT	CSASPLAGVTDTQYF
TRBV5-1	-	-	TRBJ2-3	TGCGCCAGCAGCTTAAGGCTAGCCCCAGATACGCAGTATTTT	CASSLRLAPDTQYF
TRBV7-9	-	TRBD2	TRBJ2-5	TGTGCCAGCAGCACCCGACTAGGCGGGAGTTCAGAGACCCAGTACTTC	CASSTRLGGSSETQYF
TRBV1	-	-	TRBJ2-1	TGCACCAGCAGCCAAGGTGGACTAGCGGGGGACAATGAGCAGTTCTTC	CTSSQGGLAGDNEQFF
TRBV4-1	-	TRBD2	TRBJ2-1	TGCGCCAGCAGCGAACACGGGACTAGCTTCAATGAGCAGTTCTTC	CASSEHGTSFNEQFF
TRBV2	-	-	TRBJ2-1	TGTGCCAGCATGCCCCGGGTCCGACAGGCAGGTGAGCAGTTCTTC	CASMPRVRQAGEQFF
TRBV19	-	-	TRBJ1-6	TGTGCCAGTAGTACCATCAAAAATTCACCCCTCCACTTT	CASSTIKNSPLHF
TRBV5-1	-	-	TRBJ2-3	TGCGCCAGCAGCTTGGGCCAGAACACAGATACGCAGTATTTT	CASSLGQNTDTQYF
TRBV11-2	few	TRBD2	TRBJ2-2	TGTGCCAGCAGTCCTACTAGCGTACAACTAACGGGGGAGCTGTTTTTT	CASSPTSVQLTGELFF
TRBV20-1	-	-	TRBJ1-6	TGCAGTGCTAGTTTCCGGGGTGCGCTTTCTAATTCACCCCTCCACTTT	CSASFRGALSNSPLHF
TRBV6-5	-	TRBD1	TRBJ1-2	TGTGCCAGCAGTTACTCTCCAGGGGGGTATGGCTACACCTTC	CASSYSPGGYGYTF
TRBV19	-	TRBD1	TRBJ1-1	TGTGCCAGCCACAGGGGAAGGGGCACTGAAGCTTTCTTT	CASHRGRGTEAFF
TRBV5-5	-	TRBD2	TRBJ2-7	TGTGCCAGCAGCTTGGGACTAGCGGTGGACTACGAGCAGTACTTC	CASSLGLAVDYEQYF
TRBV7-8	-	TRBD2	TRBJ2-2	TGTGCCAGCAGCTTGCAGGCGGGGGTTCCCGGGGAGCTGTTTTTT	CASSLQAGVPGELFF
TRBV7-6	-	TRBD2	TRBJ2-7	TGTGCCAGCAGCTTCGAAGGGACTAGCGGGACAGTACCCCACGAGCAGTACTTC	CASSFEGTSGTVPHEQYF
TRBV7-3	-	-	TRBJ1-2	TGTGCCAGCAGTTCAGAGACAGGAGCCGGCTACACCTTC	CASSSETGAGYTF
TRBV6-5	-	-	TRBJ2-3	TGTGCCAGCAGTTACTCGACTGTTAGGAGTACAGATACGCAGTATTTT	CASSYSTVRSTDTQYF
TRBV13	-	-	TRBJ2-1	TGTGCCAGCAGCTTGCTCTCTAGCAATGAGCAGTTCTTC	CASSLLSSNEQFF
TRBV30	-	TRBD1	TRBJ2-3	TGTGCCTGGTTCCGGGACAGGGGAACAGATACGCAGTATTTT	CAWFRDRGTDTQYF
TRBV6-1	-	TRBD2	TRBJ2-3	TGTGCCAGCAGTGAACAACTAGCGGGGGGGCAGGAAGATACGCAGTATTTT	CASSEQLAGGQEDTQYF
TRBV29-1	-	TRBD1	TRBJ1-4	TGCAGCGCTAATCCGGGACAGGGTAATGAAAAACTGTTTTTT	CSANPGQGNEKLFF
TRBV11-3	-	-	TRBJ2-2	TGTGCCAGCAGCTTAGGAGGGGGGGTCGGCGGGGAGCTGTTTTTT	CASSLGGGVGGELFF
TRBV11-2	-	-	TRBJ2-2	TGTGCCAGCAGCTTAGTACTTACGAACACCGGGGAGCTGTTTTTT	CASSLVLTNTGELFF
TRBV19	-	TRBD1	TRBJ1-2	TGTGCCAGTAGGGGGACAGTCCCCTCCTATGGCTACACCTTC	CASRGTVPSYGYTF
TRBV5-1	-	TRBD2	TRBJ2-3	TGCGCCAGCAGCTTCGCTAGCGGGAGATACACAGATACGCAGTATTTT	CASSFASGRYTDTQYF
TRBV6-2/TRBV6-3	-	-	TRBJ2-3	TGTGCCAGCAGTCAGGGGGCGGGGGGGCAAGATACGCAGTATTTT	CASSQGAGGQDTQYF
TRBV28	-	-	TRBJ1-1	TGTGCCAGCAGTTTACTACAGTCTGAAGCTTTCTTT	CASSLLQSEAFF
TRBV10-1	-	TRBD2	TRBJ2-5	TGCGCCAGCAGTGCTAGCGGACGAAAGACCCAGTACTTC	CASSASGRKTQYF
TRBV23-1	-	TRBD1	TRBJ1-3	TGCGCCAGCAGTCAATACCGGGACAGGAACCCTTACTCTGGAAACACCATATATTTT	CASSQYRDRNPYSGNTIYF
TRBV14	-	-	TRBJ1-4	TGTGCCAGCAGCCGCGGGGGTTATAGTGAAAAACTGTTTTTT	CASSRGGYSEKLFF
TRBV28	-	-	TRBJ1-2	TGTGCCAGCAGTAAGACACAGGGAAGAGGCTACACCTTC	CASSKTQGRGYTF
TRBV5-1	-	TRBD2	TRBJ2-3	TGCGCCAGCCGGCTAGCGGGGGGGACCACAGATACGCAGTATTTT	CASRLAGGTTDTQYF
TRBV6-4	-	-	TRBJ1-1	TGTGCCAGCAGCCTTGATGAAGGGGGATCAGTCGTCGGAGAAGCTTTCTTT	CASSLDEGGSVVGEAFF
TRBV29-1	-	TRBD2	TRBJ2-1	TGCAGCGTTGGGCTAGCGGGAGGATACAATGAGCAGTTCTTC	CSVGLAGGYNEQFF
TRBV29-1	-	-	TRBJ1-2	TGCAGCGTTGAGACCCGGCGGGGGGTGGTCGACAATGGCTACACCTTC	CSVETRRGVVDNGYTF
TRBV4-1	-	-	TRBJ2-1	TGCGCCAGCAGCCAAGATTTGAGCCTCTTCCCGGGGGATGAGCAGTTCTTC	CASSQDLSLFPGDEQFF
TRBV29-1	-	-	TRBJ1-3	TGCAGCGTTGTGGTTGGAGTAAGGGGAGGCGGTGGAAACACCATATATTTT	CSVVVGVRGGGGNTIYF
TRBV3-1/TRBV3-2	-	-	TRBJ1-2	TGTGCCAGCAGCCAAGATTCCGGGGAACTACTCTATGGCTACACCTTC	CASSQDSGELLYGYTF
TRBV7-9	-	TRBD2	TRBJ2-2	TGTGCCAGCAGCCCGACTAGCGGGAGAGGAAACGGGGAGCTGTTTTTT	CASSPTSGRGNGELFF